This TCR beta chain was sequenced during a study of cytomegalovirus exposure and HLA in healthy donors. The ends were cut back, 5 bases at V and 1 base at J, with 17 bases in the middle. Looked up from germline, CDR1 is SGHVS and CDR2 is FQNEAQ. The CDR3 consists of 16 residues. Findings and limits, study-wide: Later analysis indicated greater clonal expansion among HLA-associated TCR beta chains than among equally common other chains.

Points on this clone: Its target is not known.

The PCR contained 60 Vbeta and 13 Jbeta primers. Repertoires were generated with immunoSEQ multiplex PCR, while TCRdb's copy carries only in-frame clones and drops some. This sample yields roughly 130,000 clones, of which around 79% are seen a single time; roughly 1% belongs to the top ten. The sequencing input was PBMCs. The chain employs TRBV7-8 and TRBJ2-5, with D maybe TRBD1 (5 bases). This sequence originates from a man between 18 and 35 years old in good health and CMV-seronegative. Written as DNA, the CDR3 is TGTGCCAGCAGCGATGATCTCCGACAGATCCAAGAGACCCAGTACTTC. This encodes CASSDDLRQIQETQYF.